The 25 T cell receptor beta chains given below trace back to one sample, sequenced in a study of cytomegalovirus exposure and HLA in healthy donors. In the PCR, 60 Vbeta and 13 Jbeta primers were used. Here immunoSEQ multiplex PCR was the method, and the copy in TCRdb shows in-frame clones only, minus some. The table records about 140,000 clones, approximately 80% of them present only once. The sequenced sample was PBMCs. The receptors stem from a man aged 18 to 35 in good health and CMV-seronegative.

This chain joins TRBV7-9 and TRBJ2-3; 10 nucleotides line up with TRBD1. The germline V gene encodes CDR1 SEHNR and CDR2 FQNEAQ (reference sequence). CDR3 size: 17 residues. V lost 1 base to trimming and J lost 3 bases; unmatched junction nucleotides: 7. The chain's CDR3 is CASSLDLTGQGTDTQYF. Written as DNA, the CDR3 is TGTGCCAGCAGCTTAGATTTGACGGGACAGGGGACAGATACGCAGTATTTT.

The chain links TRBV6-5 to TRBJ2-7; TRBD1 agrees at 7 bases. The CDR3 contains 14 residues. The ends lost 7 bases at V and 2 bases at J; junction bases unmatched: 8. CDR1 and CDR2 (germline): MNHEY, SVGAGI. The chain's CDR3 is CASMQTGRPYEQYF. CDR3 in DNA: TGTGCCAGCATGCAGACAGGGCGGCCCTACGAGCAGTACTTC.

This rearrangement joins TRBV19 to TRBJ1-5; weak D call: TRBD1 (5 bases). Germline V gene data show CDR1 as LNHDA and CDR2 as SQIVND (reference sequence). CDR3 length: 16 amino acids. Trimming took 7 bases from V and 5 from J, leaving 21 bases between them. The chain's CDR3 is CASKTQGRWGDQPQHF. CDR3 nucleotide sequence: TGTGCCAGTAAGACTCAAGGACGGTGGGGGGATCAGCCCCAGCATTTT.

The rearrangement joins TRBV14 to TRBJ2-5; 8 bases align to TRBD2. Germline V gene data show CDR1 as SGHDN and CDR2 as FVKESK. This CDR3 is 15 amino acids long. V shed 3 bases, J shed 5 bases, and the junction held 8 bases outside the gene matches. CDR3 residues: CASSHSGTLGETQYF. Here the CDR3 DNA reads TGTGCCAGCAGCCATAGCGGGACTCTGGGGGAGACCCAGTACTTC.

The chain employs TRBV6-1 and TRBJ1-1; D unresolved. This CDR3 is 14 amino acids long. Germline V gene data show CDR1 as MNHNS and CDR2 as SASEGT. Trimming removed 7 bases at V and 2 bases at J, with 14 bases between. The CDR3 is CASTGLKVNTEAFF. CDR3 nucleotide sequence: TGTGCCAGCACAGGACTCAAAGTAAACACTGAAGCTTTCTTT.

V and J are TRBV10-3 and TRBJ1-1, with D tentatively TRBD1 (6 bases). CDR3 size: 15 residues. Looked up from germline, CDR1 is ENHRY and CDR2 is SYGVKD. V was cut by 3 bases and J by 1 base, with 12 bases left in between. The CDR3 here is CAISERDTKNTEAFF. Here the CDR3 DNA reads TGTGCCATCAGTGAAAGGGACACAAAGAACACTGAAGCTTTCTTT.

The V call is TRBV28, the J call TRBJ2-7, with D possibly being TRBD1 (5 bases). Germline loops: CDR1 MDHEN, CDR2 SYDVKM. The CDR3 length is 14 residues. Trimming shortened V by 3 bases and J by 3 bases, and 12 bases separated the two germline ends. CDR3 residues: CASSFVQGYYEQYF. CDR3 sequence (DNA): TGTGCCAGCAGTTTTGTGCAGGGCTACTACGAGCAGTACTTC.

The rearrangement links TRBV5-1 to TRBJ2-3; 7 bases agree with TRBD2. This CDR3 contains 14 residues. Germline lookup yields CDR1 SGHRS and CDR2 YFSETQ. Trimming cost V 4 bases and J 2 bases; bases outside gene matches: 4. CDR3 bases: TGCGCCAGCAGCGCAAGCGGGATCACAGATACGCAGTATTTT. Protein: CASSASGITDTQYF.

This clone was found a few times. The rearrangement joins TRBV2 to TRBJ2-5; 8 nucleotides line up with TRBD2. Per the germline V gene, CDR1 is SNHLY and CDR2 is FYNNEI. The ends lost 3 bases at V and 7 bases at J; junction bases unmatched: 1. CDR3 size: 12 residues. CDR3 DNA: TGTGCCAGCAGTGACAGCGGGGGGACCCAGTACTTC. Translating gives CASSDSGGTQYF.

The rearrangement uses TRBV6-5 and TRBJ1-1, with 10 bases lining up with TRBD1. The CDR3 totals 16 residues. CDR1 is MNHEY and CDR2 is SVGAGI in the germline V gene. The V gene end was trimmed by 0 bases and the J gene end by 11 bases; junction bases not matched to a gene: 12. The CDR3: CASSYSGTGVPLGAFF. As DNA, the CDR3 is TGTGCCAGCAGTTACTCCGGGACAGGGGTGCCCCTTGGGGCTTTCTTT.

V gene TRBV2 combines with J gene TRBJ1-1; 10 nucleotides align to TRBD1. V was clipped by 9 bases and J by 7 bases; unmatched bases: 17. CDR3 length equals 16 residues. Per the germline V gene, CDR1 is SNHLY and CDR2 is FYNNEI. The CDR3 region has the DNA TGTGCCAGTCGAAGAAAATTGACAGGGGGCGCGGATGAAGCTTTCTTT. Translated, it gives CASRRKLTGGADEAFF.

The chain carries TRBV18 and TRBJ1-2; D is uncertain. The CDR3 consists of 16 residues. Germline V CDR1 and CDR2: KGHSH, LQKENI. Trimming left V 3 bases short and J 0 bases short, with 14 bases between. This CDR3 is CASSPPGRLANYGYTF. The CDR3 coding sequence is TGTGCCAGCTCACCCCCCGGCAGACTAGCTAACTATGGCTACACCTTC.

V gene TRBV18 combines with J gene TRBJ2-7; maybe TRBD2 (5 bases). The CDR3 is made up of 14 amino acids. Trimming removed 2 bases from V and 3 bases from J, with 11 bases in between. Germline CDR1 and CDR2: KGHSH and LQKENI. The CDR3 sequence is CASSPFSGNYEQYF. In nucleotides, the CDR3 is TGTGCCAGCTCACCATTTTCGGGGAACTACGAGCAGTACTTC.

The chain uses TRBV27 and TRBJ2-7; 8 bases are a match to TRBD1. The germline CDR1 and CDR2 sequences are MNHEY and SMNVEV (reference sequence). Trimming at V came to 5 bases and at J to 5 bases, leaving 11 bases not matched to a gene. The CDR3 extends over 15 amino acids. The CDR3 spells CASSLSPTGVHEQYF. The CDR3 DNA sequence: TGTGCCAGCAGTCTCTCCCCGACAGGGGTCCACGAGCAGTACTTC.

In this sample, this clone turned up a few times. The chain recombines TRBV19 with TRBJ1-4; D gene ambiguous. CDR3 length: 14 residues. Trimming pared 3 bases from V and 2 bases from J, leaving 7 bases between. Germline V lookup: CDR1 LNHDA, CDR2 SQIVND (reference sequence). The DNA of the CDR3 is TGTGCCAGTAGTATTTTGACTACTAATGAAAAACTGTTTTTT. Protein: CASSILTTNEKLFF.

This chain uses TRBV5-6 with TRBJ2-7, with D possibly matching TRBD2 (5 bases). CDR1 is SGHDT and CDR2 is YYEEEE in the germline V gene. The CDR3 is 13 residues long. The V end lost 7 bases, the J end lost 2 bases, and 13 bases lay between the germline ends. This CDR3 is CASEKTGTYEQYF. The DNA of the CDR3 is TGTGCCAGCGAGAAGACGGGAACCTACGAGCAGTACTTC.

V gene TRBV19 combines with J gene TRBJ2-2, with TRBD1 matching 7 bases. Germline CDR1 is LNHDA and CDR2 is SQIVND (reference sequence). V trimming: 3 bases; J trimming: 1 base; junction bases outside the gene matches: 2. CDR3 size: 15 residues. CDR3 amino acids: CASSISGGNTGELFF. DNA of the CDR3: TGTGCCAGTAGTATTTCAGGGGGGAACACCGGGGAGCTGTTTTTT. The full variable domain, rest sourced from reference TRBV19 and TRBJ2-2, is DGGITQSPKYLFRKEGQNVTLSCEQNLNHDAMYWYRQDPGQGLRLIYYSQIVNDFQKGDIAEGYSVSREKKESFPLTVTSAQKNPTAFYLCASSISGGNTGELFFGEGSRLTVL.

V usage is TRBV4-1 and J usage is TRBJ2-7, with 7 bases lining up with TRBD2. Per the germline V gene, CDR1 is MGHRA and CDR2 is YSYEKL. V lost 3 bases, J lost 6 bases, and 14 bases stayed unmatched. The CDR3 sequence is 16 residues long. CDR3 amino acids: CASSHDRTRISGEQYF. CDR3 DNA: TGCGCCAGCAGCCATGACCGGACTAGAATCTCGGGCGAGCAGTACTTC.

The V and J genes are TRBV7-9 and TRBJ2-7; D is perhaps TRBD2 (5 bases). Germline CDR1 SEHNR, CDR2 FQNEAQ (reference sequence). The CDR3 consists of 13 residues. Trimming took off 5 bases at V and 5 bases at J, with 13 bases between the two ends. The CDR3 DNA follows: TGTGCCAGCAGCCCTCCGCGGGTCCACGAGCAGTACTTC. Its protein is CASSPPRVHEQYF.

The chain has TRBV27 and TRBJ2-3; 8 bases agree with TRBD1. CDR3 length: 16 residues. Germline V CDR1 and CDR2: MNHEY, SMNVEV (reference sequence). V was pared by 5 bases and J by 0 bases, with 7 bases of the junction left unmatched. The CDR3 DNA reads TGTGCCAGCAGTCCCAAGACAGGGGCGAGCACAGATACGCAGTATTTT. It yields the protein CASSPKTGASTDTQYF.

The V and J genes are TRBV2 and TRBJ1-3; 7 bases match TRBD1. V was pared by 3 bases and J by 4 bases, with 9 bases of the junction left unmatched. Germline V gene sequence: CDR1 SNHLY, CDR2 FYNNEI. CDR3 size: 16 residues. Here the CDR3 DNA reads TGTGCCAGCAGTGATGTGGGCAGGGGGACCGGAAACACCATATATTTT. Protein: CASSDVGRGTGNTIYF.

DNA for the CDR3: TGTGCCAGCAGTTCCCAGGCGGGGAACACTGAAGCTTTCTTT. It specifies CASSSQAGNTEAFF. J is TRBJ1-1 and V is TRBV7-2; D ambiguous. V was cut by 6 bases and J by 1 base, with 12 bases left in between. The CDR3 has 14 amino acids. CDR1 is SGHTA, CDR2 FQGNSA, per germline.

This clone occurred once. The CDR3 DNA follows: TGTGCCAGCAGCGGTCTAGGTAGGAAAGAGACCCAGTACTTC. This gives the protein CASSGLGRKETQYF. The genes are TRBV5-4 and TRBJ2-5; D unresolved. Per the germline V gene, CDR1 is SGHNT and CDR2 is YYREEE (reference sequence). V was shortened by 4 bases and J by 3 bases, with 13 bases between the two germline ends. CDR3 length: 14 amino acids.

The chain combines TRBV19 with TRBJ1-2; D is unclear. The CDR3 loop spans 17 amino acids. Germline V gene lookup returns CDR1 LNHDA and CDR2 SQIVND (reference sequence). Trimming stripped 4 bases from V and 9 bases from J, with 27 bases between. The CDR3 here is CASSTPRVVSSLVSYTF. The CDR3 DNA reads TGTGCCAGTAGTACGCCCCGGGTGGTGTCGAGTCTGGTGAGCTACACCTTC.

The J gene is TRBJ1-5, the V gene TRBV15; D might be TRBD1 (5 bases). CDR3 length: 16 amino acids. The germline V and J ends were trimmed by 0 bases and 3 bases, with 12 bases remaining between them. Germline values: CDR1 LNHNV, CDR2 YYDKDF (reference sequence). This CDR3 is CATSRDTLGLNQPQHF. CDR3 DNA sequence: TGTGCCACCAGCAGAGATACTTTGGGACTCAATCAGCCCCAGCATTTT.